Listed below are T cell receptor beta chains from one sample, sequenced in a study of OX40 agonist ivuxolimab in advanced cancers. Using immunoSEQ multiplex PCR, the repertoire was profiled, and TCRdb retains in-frame clones only, with some absent. The repertoire holds nearly 70,000 clones, with 65% to 90% as singletons. The sequences come from CD4+ or CD8+ T cells sorted from blood, collected in a trial of the OX40 agonist ivuxolimab. Every receptor here comes from an adult with an advanced solid tumor such as melanoma, head and neck, liver or kidney cancer. The conserved cysteine and the conserved F or W are not part of the CDR3 here. The D gene is left open where the match is weak.

d_call: NA; v_call: TRBV7-2; j_call: TRBJ2-1; cdr3_aa: ASSGDSYNEQF
d_call: NA; v_call: TRBV14; j_call: TRBJ2-6; cdr3_aa: ASSRTGRGGANVLT
d_call: TRBD1; v_call: TRBV6-5; j_call: TRBJ1-2; cdr3_aa: ASSTQGTYGYT
d_call: NA; v_call: TRBV6-5; j_call: TRBJ2-7; cdr3_aa: ASSDTLAYEQY
d_call: NA; v_call: TRBV19; j_call: TRBJ1-2; cdr3_aa: ASNAGVGGYT
d_call: NA; v_call: TRBV7-8; j_call: TRBJ2-5; cdr3_aa: ASSLRTGRGETQY
d_call: TRBD1; v_call: TRBV11-3; j_call: TRBJ2-7; cdr3_aa: ASSPTGGSYEQY
d_call: NA; v_call: TRBV11-2; j_call: TRBJ2-1; cdr3_aa: ASSAQGPLSNEQF
d_call: NA; v_call: TRBV27; j_call: TRBJ2-1; cdr3_aa: ASSLNFGRGTYNEQF
d_call: TRBD1; v_call: TRBV19; j_call: TRBJ1-2; cdr3_aa: ASTPRGRNYGYT
d_call: TRBD1; v_call: TRBV28; j_call: TRBJ1-2; cdr3_aa: ASSTTGSVSDYGYT
d_call: TRBD1; v_call: TRBV19; j_call: TRBJ1-5; cdr3_aa: ASSIGPGGSQPQH
d_call: NA; v_call: TRBV19; j_call: TRBJ2-5; cdr3_aa: ASSQGGPGETQY
d_call: TRBD1; v_call: TRBV5-6; j_call: TRBJ1-5; cdr3_aa: ASSGGQGGNQPQH
d_call: NA; v_call: TRBV11-2; j_call: TRBJ2-5; cdr3_aa: ASSRTFQETQY
d_call: NA; v_call: TRBV7-2; j_call: TRBJ1-3; cdr3_aa: ASSLETSSGNTIY
d_call: TRBD1; v_call: TRBV5-4; j_call: TRBJ1-1; cdr3_aa: ATQTGALVTEAF
d_call: NA; v_call: TRBV18; j_call: TRBJ1-4; cdr3_aa: ASSPGIDEKLF
d_call: NA; v_call: TRBV6-1; j_call: TRBJ1-2; cdr3_aa: ASSEAGGQRGGYT
d_call: NA; v_call: TRBV6-1; j_call: TRBJ1-1; cdr3_aa: ASSEARGLAF
d_call: TRBD1; v_call: TRBV19; j_call: TRBJ1-5; cdr3_aa: ATLDRENQPQH
d_call: TRBD2; v_call: TRBV6-1; j_call: TRBJ2-7; cdr3_aa: ASRGLAGVSYEQY
d_call: NA; v_call: TRBV6-6; j_call: TRBJ2-7; cdr3_aa: ASSKTEGLPSEQY
d_call: NA; v_call: TRBV18; j_call: TRBJ1-1; cdr3_aa: ASSPSKSENTEAF
d_call: TRBD1; v_call: TRBV5-6; j_call: TRBJ2-7; cdr3_aa: ASSWSTGGLPQEQY
d_call: TRBD1; v_call: TRBV18; j_call: TRBJ1-3; cdr3_aa: ASSPVFRGQGGNTIY
d_call: TRBD2; v_call: TRBV19; j_call: TRBJ2-7; cdr3_aa: ASSPGGGSNYEQY
d_call: TRBD1; v_call: TRBV5-1; j_call: TRBJ1-1; cdr3_aa: ASSWDRNTEAF
d_call: TRBD1; v_call: TRBV28; j_call: TRBJ1-4; cdr3_aa: ASSPRGGRGEKLF
d_call: NA; v_call: TRBV30; j_call: TRBJ1-3; cdr3_aa: AWSVGGDGNTIY
d_call: NA; v_call: TRBV5-1; j_call: TRBJ1-4; cdr3_aa: ASSSDKIEKLF
d_call: NA; v_call: TRBV15; j_call: TRBJ1-3; cdr3_aa: ATSRDSGLGPSGNTIY
d_call: NA; v_call: TRBV18; j_call: TRBJ1-3; cdr3_aa: ASSGEKGNTIY
d_call: TRBD2; v_call: TRBV5-1; j_call: TRBJ2-5; cdr3_aa: ASSPGTSPSQETQY
d_call: NA; v_call: TRBV6-1; j_call: TRBJ1-4; cdr3_aa: ASSPGVEEKLF
d_call: TRBD1; v_call: TRBV19; j_call: TRBJ1-1; cdr3_aa: ASRRQGGPEAF
d_call: NA; v_call: TRBV6-1; j_call: TRBJ2-7; cdr3_aa: ASSEAPSSSYEQY
d_call: TRBD2; v_call: TRBV6-1; j_call: TRBJ2-3; cdr3_aa: ASSERGLAGGWADTQY
d_call: NA; v_call: TRBV5-1; j_call: TRBJ1-1; cdr3_aa: ASSLDRQGTEAF
d_call: NA; v_call: TRBV7-7; j_call: TRBJ2-5; cdr3_aa: ASSERDTVETQY
d_call: NA; v_call: TRBV27; j_call: TRBJ1-3; cdr3_aa: ASSLSPGSNGNTIY
d_call: NA; v_call: TRBV11-2; j_call: TRBJ2-3; cdr3_aa: ASSRGTGTPGTDTQY
d_call: NA; v_call: TRBV5-6; j_call: TRBJ1-2; cdr3_aa: ASSYRREGGYT
d_call: TRBD1; v_call: TRBV4-2; j_call: TRBJ1-2; cdr3_aa: ASSQAGTDYGYT
d_call: NA; v_call: TRBV7-2; j_call: TRBJ1-2; cdr3_aa: ASSSSSGNYGYT
d_call: NA; v_call: TRBV30; j_call: TRBJ1-1; cdr3_aa: AWRPPGTRNTEAF
d_call: TRBD2; v_call: TRBV18; j_call: TRBJ2-1; cdr3_aa: ASSYERGGINEQF
d_call: NA; v_call: TRBV6-1; j_call: TRBJ1-5; cdr3_aa: ASSEALLTVNQPQH
d_call: NA; v_call: TRBV18; j_call: TRBJ1-1; cdr3_aa: ASLQGSNTEAF
d_call: TRBD1; v_call: TRBV7-8; j_call: TRBJ2-7; cdr3_aa: ASSLATGQGVMGSYEQY
d_call: NA; v_call: TRBV28; j_call: TRBJ1-1; cdr3_aa: ASSFPDRWNTEAF
d_call: NA; v_call: TRBV6-1; j_call: TRBJ2-7; cdr3_aa: ATSPVDGPYEQY
d_call: TRBD2; v_call: TRBV19; j_call: TRBJ2-3; cdr3_aa: ASSIERLAGVDTQY
d_call: NA; v_call: TRBV11-2; j_call: TRBJ1-3; cdr3_aa: ASSGLSGNTIY
d_call: TRBD1; v_call: TRBV7-6; j_call: TRBJ1-4; cdr3_aa: ASSLGPTGGLGEKLF
d_call: NA; v_call: TRBV6-5; j_call: TRBJ2-7; cdr3_aa: ASSYSISGDEQY
d_call: NA; v_call: TRBV4-1; j_call: TRBJ1-5; cdr3_aa: ASSHRERHRSNQPQH
d_call: TRBD1; v_call: TRBV4-1; j_call: TRBJ2-1; cdr3_aa: ASSQDRGQGYNEQF
d_call: NA; v_call: TRBV12-5; j_call: TRBJ1-5; cdr3_aa: ASGFSGGNQPQH
d_call: NA; v_call: TRBV15; j_call: TRBJ1-6; cdr3_aa: ATRGVSYNSPLH